This TCR beta chain emerged from a study of Ad26.COV2.S vaccination and SARS-CoV-2 variants. The table came from immunoSEQ multiplex PCR; TCRdb's copy has only in-frame clones and leaves some out. The table has around 340,000 clones, 80% to 90% seen once. Treatment defined: roughly 20 received Ad26.COV2.S at low or high dose, single or two shots; a few received placebo; per-sample allocation not given. Following the first vaccine or placebo injection, samples were taken on day 63. Participants' vaccine, an Ad26 vector, delivered Wuhan-strain SARS-CoV-2 spike. Findings and caveats of the study: Once vaccination had occurred, spike-specific CD8+ and CD4+ T cell responses reportedly showed substantial breadth. Similar non-spike TCR breadth was observed in recipients of vaccine and of placebo. Total responses of T cells may have been underestimated by the analyses of TCR breadth and depth.

For this clone: Antigen unknown.

Germline V CDR1 and CDR2: MDHEN, SYDVKM. The CDR3 totals 16 residues. The germline V and J ends were trimmed by 8 bases and 7 bases, with 27 bases remaining between them. The chain couples TRBV28 to TRBJ2-7, with D perhaps matching TRBD2 (6 bases). This sequence was found in a person between 18 and 59 years old who received the Ad26.COV2.S COVID-19 vaccine or a placebo. The source was peripheral blood, collected in a trial of Ad26.COV2.S vaccine versus placebo. The CDR3 nucleotides read TGTGCCAGCGGGTCATTCAAGAAGACCCCCGGGGGAGAGCAGTACTTC. It yields the protein CASGSFKKTPGGEQYF.